These T cell receptor beta chains were read from a single sample in a study of OX40 agonist ivuxolimab in advanced cancers. Profiling relied on immunoSEQ multiplex PCR, and the TCRdb table lists in-frame clones only, not all of them. This table holds about 29,000 clones, about nine tenths found once. The material was CD4+ or CD8+ T cells sorted from blood, obtained in a trial of the OX40 agonist ivuxolimab. These receptors originate from an adult with an advanced solid tumor such as melanoma, head and neck, liver or kidney cancer. CDR3s include the opening cysteine and the closing phenylalanine or tryptophan. The D gene is left open where the match is weak. Size is omitted from some rows. Given values are once, few, many or a class for expanded clones.

V,length,size,D,J,DNA,CDR3
TRBV13,17,.,TRBD2,TRBJ2-1,TGTGCCAGCAGCTTAGGCCTAATACAGCGGGGGAACAATGAGCAGTTCTTC,CASSLGLIQRGNNEQFF
TRBV7-9,15,.,TRBD2,TRBJ2-3,TGTGCCAGCAGCTTGTTCGCGGGAGTCACAGATACGCAGTATTTT,CASSLFAGVTDTQYF
TRBV4-1,16,.,TRBD2,TRBJ2-7,TGCGCCAGCAGCCAGGGGGCTAGCGGGAGCATCTACGAGCAGTACTTC,CASSQGASGSIYEQYF
TRBV4-1,17,.,TRBD2,TRBJ2-5,TGCGCCAGCAGCCAAGGACTAGCGGGAGATGGGAGAGAGACCCAGTACTTC,CASSQGLAGDGRETQYF
TRBV9,15,.,.,TRBJ2-7,TGTGCCAGCAGCGTAGCTCCTAGCGTGACCTACGAGCAGTACTTC,CASSVAPSVTYEQYF
TRBV10-3,16,.,.,TRBJ2-1,TGTGCCATCAGTGAGTCAGCGCCGAGCTCCTACAATGAGCAGTTCTTC,CAISESAPSSYNEQFF
TRBV7-9,16,.,TRBD1,TRBJ2-7,TGTGCCAGCAGCTCAAACGTCGGGACAGCAACCTACGAGCAGTACTTC,CASSSNVGTATYEQYF
TRBV7-9,15,.,TRBD1,TRBJ2-7,TGTGCCAGCAGCCCGCCGGACAGGCACACCTACGAGCAGTACTTC,CASSPPDRHTYEQYF
TRBV9,15,.,.,TRBJ2-5,TGTGCCAGCAGCGTAAGTAGTAGGACTCAAGAGACCCAGTACTTC,CASSVSSRTQETQYF
TRBV9,14,.,.,TRBJ1-2,TGTGCCAGCAGTGGAAGGGGGGAACAGTATGGCTACACCTTC,CASSGRGEQYGYTF
TRBV30,17,.,TRBD1,TRBJ2-5,TGTGCCTGGAGTGTAATTGACAGGGCTCCTAACCAAGAGACCCAGTACTTC,CAWSVIDRAPNQETQYF
TRBV2,15,.,.,TRBJ2-5,TGTGCCAGCAGTGTGGGGACCACGTACCAAGAGACCCAGTACTTC,CASSVGTTYQETQYF
TRBV30,16,.,.,TRBJ1-1,TGTGCCTGGGGCCACGGGTGGGGGCTTGAAGACACTGAAGCTTTCTTT,CAWGHGWGLEDTEAFF
TRBV19,15,.,.,TRBJ1-1,TGTGCCAGTACCACTAGAGGGGGGAGGAACACTGAAGCTTTCTTT,CASTTRGGRNTEAFF
TRBV7-9,14,.,.,TRBJ1-3,TGTGCCACCGAAGACAGCTTCTCTGGAAACACCATATATTTT,CATEDSFSGNTIYF
TRBV27,15,.,TRBD2,TRBJ2-7,TGTGCCAGCAGTTTATCGCCAGCGGGAGGCTACGAGCAGTACTTC,CASSLSPAGGYEQYF
TRBV30,13,.,.,TRBJ1-5,TGTGCCTGGAGTGAGGAGGGTAATCAGCCCCAGCATTTT,CAWSEEGNQPQHF
TRBV2,15,.,.,TRBJ1-2,TGTGCCAGCAGTGAGGGGCATCCAGCTAACTATGGCTACACCTTC,CASSEGHPANYGYTF
TRBV7-2,13,.,.,TRBJ2-1,TGTGCCAGCAGCGGCGGGTCCTACAATGAGCAGTTCTTC,CASSGGSYNEQFF
TRBV13,16,once,.,TRBJ2-2,TGTGCCAGCAGCACCCGGGACACGGGTTTTGGCGGGGAGCTGTTTTTT,CASSTRDTGFGGELFF
TRBV14,13,.,.,TRBJ2-1,TGTGCCAGCAGCCAAGGAGGGCGATCTGAGCAGTTCTTC,CASSQGGRSEQFF
TRBV6-1,15,.,.,TRBJ1-5,TGTGCCAGCAGAGGGACTTTAGCTAGCAATCAGCCCCAGCATTTT,CASRGTLASNQPQHF
TRBV29-1,14,.,TRBD2,TRBJ2-1,TGCAGCGTTGTCCCAGCGGGAGAGTGGTATGAGCAGTTCTTC,CSVVPAGEWYEQFF
TRBV20-1,11,.,.,TRBJ2-7,TGCAGTGTTAGGGAGTACCACGAGCAGTACTTC,CSVREYHEQYF
TRBV4-2,16,.,TRBD1,TRBJ1-1,TGTGCCAGCAGCCAAGTTTCGGGACAGGGCAACACTGAAGCTTTCTTT,CASSQVSGQGNTEAFF
TRBV5-4,12,.,.,TRBJ1-1,TGTGCCAGCAGCTTGGGGACAATTGAAGCTTTCTTT,CASSLGTIEAFF
TRBV30,12,.,TRBD1,TRBJ1-2,TGTGCCTGGAGTGTCTACAGGGGTCTCTACACCTTC,CAWSVYRGLYTF
TRBV7-9,15,once,.,TRBJ2-3,TGTGCCAGCAGCTTAGGGGTAATGGATCCCGATACGCAGTATTTT,CASSLGVMDPDTQYF
TRBV7-3,14,.,TRBD2,TRBJ2-1,TGTGCCAGCAGCCCAGCGGGAGGGAACAATGAGCAGTTCTTC,CASSPAGGNNEQFF
TRBV19,12,.,.,TRBJ2-1,TGTGCCAGTAGCCTTGGGGTCAATGAGCAGTTCTTC,CASSLGVNEQFF
TRBV5-1,15,once,TRBD1,TRBJ1-2,TGCGCCAGCAGCTTGGCATATCGGGACAGGAATGGCTACACCTTC,CASSLAYRDRNGYTF
TRBV4-1,17,.,TRBD2,TRBJ2-3,TGCGCCAGCAGCCAAGAAACTAGCGGGTATAGCACAGATACGCAGTATTTT,CASSQETSGYSTDTQYF
TRBV7-2,13,.,.,TRBJ1-1,TGTGCCAGCAGCCTGGAACCAAACACTGAAGCTTTCTTT,CASSLEPNTEAFF
TRBV29-1,14,once,.,TRBJ2-1,TGCAGCGCTATAGCGGTTCCCCCCCCCAATGAGCAGTTCTTC,CSAIAVPPPNEQFF
TRBV4-1,16,.,.,TRBJ1-5,TGCGCCAGCAGCCAAATTGGTAGGGGAGTCAATCAGCCCCAGCATTTT,CASSQIGRGVNQPQHF
TRBV7-8,15,.,TRBD2,TRBJ2-5,TGTGCCAGCAGCTGGGACGGGAGGGGTTTGGAGACCCAGTACTTC,CASSWDGRGLETQYF
TRBV7-8,11,once,.,TRBJ2-3,TGTGCCAGCAGCTTACTGGATACGCAGTATTTT,CASSLLDTQYF
TRBV10-2,16,once,TRBD2,TRBJ2-3,TGCGCCAGCAGTGGACTAGCGGGGGCGGGGGGAGATACGCAGTATTTT,CASSGLAGAGGDTQYF
TRBV6-6,16,.,TRBD1,TRBJ2-2,TGTGCCAGCACCTACTCAGGGGGCGATGGGACCGGGGAGCTGTTTTTT,CASTYSGGDGTGELFF
TRBV5-1,16,.,.,TRBJ2-5,TGCGCCAGCAGCTTGGAGTCGGGCTGGAAACAAGAGACCCAGTACTTC,CASSLESGWKQETQYF
TRBV4-3,17,.,TRBD2,TRBJ2-3,TGCGCCAGCAGCCAATACCTAGCGGGAGCTGGCACAGATACGCAGTATTTT,CASSQYLAGAGTDTQYF
TRBV7-9,13,.,.,TRBJ1-2,TGTGCCAGCAGCACGGGACCGATCTATGGCTACACCTTC,CASSTGPIYGYTF
TRBV6-1,15,.,.,TRBJ2-1,TGTGCCAGCAGTCCTCAGGTGGACGCATTCGGGGAGCAGTTCTTC,CASSPQVDAFGEQFF
TRBV7-9,14,.,.,TRBJ2-1,TGTGCCAGCAGCCGCTCAGGGATTTGGAATGAGCAGTTCTTC,CASSRSGIWNEQFF
TRBV4-1,15,.,.,TRBJ1-5,TGCGCCAGCAGCCAACATATTGATAGCAATCAGCCCCAGCATTTT,CASSQHIDSNQPQHF
TRBV4-1,16,.,.,TRBJ2-7,TGCGCCAGCAGCCAAGATCTCAGAGGGCTCTCCTACGAGCAGTACTTC,CASSQDLRGLSYEQYF
TRBV5-4,13,.,.,TRBJ1-2,TGTGCCAGCGGCCCCCCAGGCATGTATGGCTACACCTTC,CASGPPGMYGYTF
TRBV5-5,15,.,.,TRBJ2-3,TGTGCCAGCAGCGGAGGGGTAGGGTTATTGGATACGCAGTATTTT,CASSGGVGLLDTQYF
TRBV10-1,13,.,.,TRBJ2-7,TGCGCCAGCAGTGAGTCCTCAGGCCCCGAGCAGTACTTC,CASSESSGPEQYF
TRBV5-1,15,.,TRBD1,TRBJ1-1,TGCGCCAGCAGCGACAGGGACAGGGGGCTGACTGAAGCTTTCTTT,CASSDRDRGLTEAFF